Described below is a single T cell receptor (beta chain) sequence and its context. The treatment is: preoperative locoregional IRX-2 cytokine immunotherapy. Patients received preoperative, locoregional IRX-2 cytokine immunotherapy in a phase Ib study. Only in-frame clones appear in the TCRdb table, and some are missing; sequencing was by immunoSEQ multiplex PCR. The sample lists around 29,000 clones, roughly 90% seen once, with approximately 9% in the top ten. The sample belongs to a study of preoperative IRX-2 immunotherapy in early breast cancer. This CDR3 has 15 residues. Trimming removed 6 bases from V and 8 bases from J; junction bases left unmatched: 7. CDR1 MNHEY and CDR2 SVGAGI come from the germline V gene.

The chain uses TRBV6-5 and TRBJ2-1, with TRBD2 identical over 13 bases. The receptor was derived from a human donor with breast cancer. Sampling was performed from a patient treated with IRX-2 immunotherapy. The CDR3 region is CASSQLAGGGDEQFF. DNA of the CDR3: TGTGCCAGCAGCCAACTAGCGGGAGGGGGGGATGAGCAGTTCTTC.